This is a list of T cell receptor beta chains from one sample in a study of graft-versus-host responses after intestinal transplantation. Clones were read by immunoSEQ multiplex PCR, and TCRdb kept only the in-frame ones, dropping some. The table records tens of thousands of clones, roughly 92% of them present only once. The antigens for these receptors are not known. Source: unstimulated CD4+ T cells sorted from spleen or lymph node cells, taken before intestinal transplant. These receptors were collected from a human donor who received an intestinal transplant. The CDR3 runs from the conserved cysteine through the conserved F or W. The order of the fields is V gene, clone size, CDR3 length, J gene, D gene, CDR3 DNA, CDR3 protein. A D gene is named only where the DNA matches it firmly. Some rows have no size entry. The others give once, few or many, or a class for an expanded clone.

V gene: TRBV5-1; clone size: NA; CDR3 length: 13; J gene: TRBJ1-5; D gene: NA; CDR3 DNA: TGCGCCAGCAGCTTTGAGGGGCCCCAGCCCCAGCATTTT; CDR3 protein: CASSFEGPQPQHF
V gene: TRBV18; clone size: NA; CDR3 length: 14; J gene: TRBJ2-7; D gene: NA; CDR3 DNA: TGTGCCAGCTCACCACTTAAAGATTCCTACGAGCAGTACTTC; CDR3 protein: CASSPLKDSYEQYF
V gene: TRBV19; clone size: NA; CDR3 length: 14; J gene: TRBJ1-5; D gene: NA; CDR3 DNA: TGTGCCAGTAGGTTCCAGGGTAGCAATCAGCCCCAGCATTTT; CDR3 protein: CASRFQGSNQPQHF
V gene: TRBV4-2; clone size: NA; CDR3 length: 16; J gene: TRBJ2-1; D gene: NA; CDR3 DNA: TGTGCCAGCAGCCAGGGCGACGACTGGAGATACAATGAGCAGTTCTTC; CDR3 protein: CASSQGDDWRYNEQFF
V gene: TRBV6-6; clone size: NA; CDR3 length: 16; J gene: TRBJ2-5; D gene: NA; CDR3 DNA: TGTGCCAGCAGTTACTCGTTGAGGCCCCATCCGGAGACCCAGTACTTC; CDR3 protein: CASSYSLRPHPETQYF
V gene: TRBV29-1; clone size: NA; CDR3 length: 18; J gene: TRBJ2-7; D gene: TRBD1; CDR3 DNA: TGCAGCGTTGTCCCAACACGAGGGGGCGAAGTATCTTCCTACGAGCAGTACTTC; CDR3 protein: CSVVPTRGGEVSSYEQYF
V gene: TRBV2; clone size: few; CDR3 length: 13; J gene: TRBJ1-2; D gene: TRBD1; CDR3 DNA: TGTGCCAGCAGTGAAAGGGGGCTAGGTGGCTACACCTTC; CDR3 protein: CASSERGLGGYTF
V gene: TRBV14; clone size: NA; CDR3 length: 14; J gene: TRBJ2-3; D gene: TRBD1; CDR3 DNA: TGTGCCAGCAGCCGGACAGGGGGCACAGATACGCAGTATTTT; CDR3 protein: CASSRTGGTDTQYF
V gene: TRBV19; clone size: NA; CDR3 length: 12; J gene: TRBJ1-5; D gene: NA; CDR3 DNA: TGTGCCAGTAGTTTTCGCAATCAGCCCCAGCATTTT; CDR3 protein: CASSFRNQPQHF
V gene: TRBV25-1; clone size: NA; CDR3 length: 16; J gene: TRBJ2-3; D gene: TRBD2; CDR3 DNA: TGTGCCAGCAGCTATACTAGCGGGAGGGCCCCAGATACGCAGTATTTT; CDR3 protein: CASSYTSGRAPDTQYF
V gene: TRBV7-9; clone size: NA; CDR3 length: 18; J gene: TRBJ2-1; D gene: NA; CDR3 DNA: TGTGCCAGCAGCCCTTCATTAACAGGGATGAGCTCCTACAATGAGCAGTTCTTC; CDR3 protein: CASSPSLTGMSSYNEQFF
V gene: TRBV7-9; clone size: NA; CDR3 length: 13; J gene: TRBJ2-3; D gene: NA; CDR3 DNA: TGTGCCAGCAGCGACAGGAGCACAGATACGCAGTATTTT; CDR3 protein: CASSDRSTDTQYF
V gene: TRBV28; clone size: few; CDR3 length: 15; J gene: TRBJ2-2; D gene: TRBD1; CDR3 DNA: TGTGCCAGCAGATCGGGACAGGGGGCATCCGGGGAGCTGTTTTTT; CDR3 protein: CASRSGQGASGELFF
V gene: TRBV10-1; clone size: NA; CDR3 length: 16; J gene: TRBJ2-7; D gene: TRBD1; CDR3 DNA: TGCGCCAGCAGTGACCCAAGGACAGGGGAGTTTGGCGAGCAGTACTTC; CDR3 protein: CASSDPRTGEFGEQYF